Listed below are T cell receptor beta chains from one sample, sequenced in a study of T-cell memory formation after mild COVID-19. TCRdb reprocessed the 5' RACE reads via MiXCR and lists one record per CDR3 protein. The sample has about 100,000 distinct CDR3 sequences, 14% seen once. Sequenced material: PBMCs or a T cell subset sorted from them (not recorded which). These receptor sequences come from a man younger than 35 who had mild COVID-19 (a few samples of this study predate the infection). Cell type and time point are not known. The CDR3 runs from the conserved cysteine through the conserved F or W. The D gene is left open where the match is weak. Expanded clones get a size class; other rows say once, few or many, or leave the size out.

d_call,j_call,v_call,clone_size,cdr3_aa,cdr3_nt
TRBD2,TRBJ2-1,TRBV29-1,once,CSAGTSGGDEQFF,TGCAGCGCTGGGACTAGCGGGGGCGATGAGCAGTTCTTC
NA,TRBJ2-6,TRBV18,NA,CASSPEPGQPSGANVLTF,TGTGCCAGCTCACCTGAACCGGGCCAACCCTCTGGGGCCAACGTCCTGACTTTC
NA,TRBJ2-1,TRBV7-3,NA,CASSPALGGVNEQFF,TGTGCCAGCAGCCCGGCTTTGGGGGGAGTGAATGAGCAGTTCTTC
NA,TRBJ1-2,TRBV2,NA,CASSGRKNPIF,TGTGCCAGCAGTGGGCGTAAAAATCCTATCTTC
NA,TRBJ2-3,TRBV19,NA,CATSYRVGADTQYF,TGTGCCACTTCGTACAGGGTGGGGGCAGATACGCAGTATTTT
NA,TRBJ2-5,TRBV7-9,few,CASSLVGPSETQYF,TGTGCCAGCAGCTTAGTCGGCCCCAGTGAGACCCAGTACTTC
NA,TRBJ2-1,TRBV7-8,many,CASNPPGSYNEQFF,TGTGCCAGCAACCCCCCGGGATCCTACAATGAGCAGTTCTTC
TRBD1,TRBJ1-1,TRBV7-9,NA,CASSLVGTAEAFF,TGTGCCAGCAGCTTAGTTGGGACAGCAGAAGCTTTCTTT
TRBD2,TRBJ2-1,TRBV4-1,NA,CASSNLAGGRNEQFF,TGCGCCAGCAGCAATCTAGCGGGGGGGCGGAATGAGCAGTTCTTC
NA,TRBJ2-2,TRBV5-1,NA,CASKENGGNTGELFF,TGCGCCAGCAAGGAGAACGGGGGAAACACCGGGGAGCTGTTTTTT
TRBD2,TRBJ2-1,TRBV24-1,few,CATSDNERGGLDEQFF,TGTGCCACCAGTGACAACGAGCGGGGGGGCCTGGATGAGCAGTTCTTC
NA,TRBJ1-2,TRBV11-2,NA,CASSSTGVYGYTF,TGTGCCAGCAGCTCTACCGGGGTCTATGGCTACACCTTC
NA,TRBJ1-2,TRBV5-5,few,CASSWPGTFYGYTF,TGTGCCAGCAGCTGGCCCGGGACGTTCTATGGCTACACCTTC
NA,TRBJ2-3,TRBV4-1,NA,CASSPRTVSTDTQYF,TGCGCCAGCAGCCCAAGGACAGTTAGCACAGATACGCAGTATTTT
NA,TRBJ2-3,TRBV20-1,few,CSARGFSSRDQYF,TGCAGTGCTAGAGGCTTCTCCTCGCGAGACCAGTATTTT
NA,TRBJ1-1,TRBV15,few,CATSTPGQQNTEAFF,TGTGCCACCAGCACGCCGGGGCAGCAGAACACTGAAGCTTTCTTT
NA,TRBJ2-5,TRBV7-9,many,CASSFPRDSLETQYF,TGTGCCAGCAGCTTTCCCAGGGACTCGCTAGAGACCCAGTACTTC
NA,TRBJ2-7,TRBV7-6,few,CASSPTHLTGEQYF,TGTGCCAGCAGCCCTACCCACCTTACTGGGGAGCAGTACTTC
NA,TRBJ2-3,TRBV20-1,few,CSGTAGTQYF,TGCAGCGGGACAGCGGGTACGCAGTATTTT
NA,TRBJ1-2,TRBV7-3,NA,CASSLETGPHPGGYTF,TGTGCCAGCAGCTTGGAGACAGGTCCCCACCCAGGAGGCTACACCTTC
NA,TRBJ2-1,TRBV4-1,NA,CASSQEGGGASTYNEQFF,TGCGCCAGCAGCCAAGAAGGCGGCGGGGCCTCCACTTACAATGAGCAGTTCTTC
NA,TRBJ2-5,TRBV4-1,many,CASSQVKGFGETQYF,TGCGCCAGCAGCCAAGTAAAGGGGTTCGGAGAGACCCAGTACTTC
NA,TRBJ2-3,TRBV9,many,CASSVERDTQYF,TGTGCCAGCAGCGTAGAAAGAGATACGCAGTATTTT
TRBD1,TRBJ2-7,TRBV10-3,NA,CAISGRGGSGEQYF,TGTGCCATCAGTGGAAGAGGGGGCAGTGGAGAGCAGTACTTC
NA,TRBJ2-1,TRBV10-3,many,CAIKTGKGSYNEQFF,TGTGCCATTAAAACAGGGAAAGGTTCCTACAATGAGCAGTTCTTC
NA,TRBJ2-3,TRBV5-1,many,CASSLNAARSTDTQYF,TGCGCCAGCAGCTTGAACGCCGCCAGGTCCACAGATACGCAGTATTTT
NA,TRBJ2-5,TRBV4-1,few,CASSLATPGTQYF,TGCGCCAGCAGCCTCGCTACCCCCGGGACCCAGTACTTC
TRBD2,TRBJ2-3,TRBV10-3,many,CAMASGGALDTQYF,TGTGCCATGGCTAGCGGGGGGGCTCTAGATACGCAGTATTTT
NA,TRBJ2-5,TRBV19,NA,CASSPVGGGETQYF,TGTGCCAGTAGTCCCGTCGGGGGCGGGGAGACCCAGTACTTC
NA,TRBJ1-1,TRBV12-3/TRBV12-4,few,CASSHTGGDTEAFF,TGTGCCAGCAGCCACACTGGGGGAGACACTGAAGCTTTCTTT
NA,TRBJ1-1,TRBV20-1,few,CSARQGLGEAFF,TGCAGTGCTAGACAAGGGCTGGGTGAAGCTTTCTTT
NA,TRBJ1-4,TRBV7-2,few,CASSTKTFDSLEEKLFF,TGTGCCAGCAGCACAAAGACGTTTGACAGTTTGGAGGAAAAACTGTTTTTT
NA,TRBJ2-7,TRBV29-1,many,CSVEEGDSYEQYF,TGCAGCGTTGAAGAGGGCGACTCCTACGAGCAGTACTTC
TRBD2,TRBJ2-1,TRBV7-9,few,CASSPRQAGTYNEQFF,TGTGCCAGCAGCCCTCGGCAAGCGGGGACCTACAATGAGCAGTTCTTC
NA,TRBJ2-4,TRBV7-9,NA,CASSLVSLAKNIQYF,TGTGCCAGCAGCTTAGTTTCTCTAGCCAAAAACATTCAGTACTTC
NA,TRBJ2-3,TRBV6-5,few,CASSYSPWGTDTQYF,TGTGCCAGCAGTTACTCGCCGTGGGGCACAGATACGCAGTATTTT
TRBD1,TRBJ2-7,TRBV4-1,many,CASSSPGQGTYEQYF,TGCGCCAGCAGCTCACCGGGACAGGGGACCTACGAGCAGTACTTC
NA,TRBJ1-1,TRBV10-3,many,CAISESGYTEAFF,TGTGCCATCAGTGAGTCGGGTTACACTGAAGCTTTCTTT
TRBD2,TRBJ2-3,TRBV12-3/TRBV12-4,few,CASSYLGLDLEIADTQYF,TGTGCCAGCAGTTACCTCGGACTAGACCTAGAGATAGCAGATACGCAGTATTTT
TRBD2,TRBJ2-5,TRBV5-5,NA,CASSLELSGGSLETQYF,TGTGCCAGCAGCTTGGAGCTAAGCGGGGGGTCGTTGGAGACCCAGTACTTC
NA,TRBJ2-1,TRBV7-9,many,CASSLTSMAYNEQFF,TGTGCCAGCAGCCTTACGTCCATGGCCTACAATGAGCAGTTCTTC
NA,TRBJ1-2,TRBV20-1,NA,CSAREAGHEIDGYTF,TGCAGTGCTAGAGAGGCAGGGCATGAGATCGATGGCTACACCTTC
TRBD1,TRBJ1-2,TRBV4-1,NA,CASSQTGGSGYTF,TGCGCCAGCAGCCAGACAGGGGGCAGTGGCTACACCTTC
TRBD2,TRBJ2-5,TRBV28,NA,CASSRGLAGSETQYF,TGTGCCAGCAGCCGGGGACTAGCGGGTTCAGAGACCCAGTACTTC
NA,TRBJ1-1,TRBV7-8,few,CASSRPWEASGKSEAFF,TGTGCCAGCAGCCGACCATGGGAGGCCTCGGGTAAAAGTGAAGCTTTCTTT
NA,TRBJ2-3,TRBV24-1,NA,CATRGGTDTQYF,TGTGCCACCAGGGGCGGCACAGATACGCAGTATTTT
TRBD2,TRBJ2-1,TRBV24-1,NA,CASPGLASNYNEQFF,TGTGCCTCCCCTGGACTAGCTTCAAACTACAATGAGCAGTTCTTC
NA,TRBJ1-1,TRBV2,few,CATDKTEEAFF,TGTGCCACCGACAAGACAGAGGAAGCTTTCTTT
NA,TRBJ1-5,TRBV25-1,NA,CASSDGGTQNQPQHF,TGTGCCAGCAGTGACGGGGGAACGCAGAATCAGCCCCAGCATTTT
NA,TRBJ2-1,TRBV25-1,NA,CASSVSSSANEQFF,TGTGCCAGCAGTGTTTCTAGCAGCGCCAATGAGCAGTTCTTC
NA,TRBJ2-5,TRBV4-1,many,CASSQGTGLGAQYF,TGCGCCAGCAGCCAGGGTACAGGGTTGGGGGCCCAGTACTTC
TRBD2,TRBJ2-3,TRBV27,NA,CASSTRTSGPSLTDTQYF,TGTGCCAGCAGTACCCGGACTAGCGGGCCTTCTCTCACAGATACGCAGTATTTT
NA,TRBJ2-7,TRBV4-3,few,CASSQEPGNYEQYF,TGCGCCAGCAGCCAAGAGCCCGGAAACTACGAGCAGTACTTC